Listed below are T cell receptor beta chains from one sample, sequenced in a study of blood T cell repertoires in COVID-19. The table came from immunoSEQ multiplex PCR; TCRdb's copy has only in-frame clones and leaves some out. The sample has 70,000 or so clones, more than 75% seen once. The sequenced sample was peripheral blood. The source of these receptors is a human donor in a cohort sampled during active COVID-19. Each CDR3 is given with its conserved first and last residue. The order of the fields is J gene, V gene, D gene, clone size, CDR3 DNA, CDR3 protein. A D gene is named only where the DNA matches it firmly. Size is omitted from some rows. Given values are once, few, many or a class for expanded clones.

TRBJ1-1,TRBV6-5,-,few,TGTGCCGCGAGGGCAGACTTTTCTCCTGAAGCTTTCTTT,CAARADFSPEAFF
TRBJ1-1,TRBV28,TRBD1,once,TGTGCCAGCAGTTCTACCGGGACAGGGGGTGGGACTGAAGCTTTCTTT,CASSSTGTGGGTEAFF
TRBJ1-6,TRBV10-3,TRBD1,-,TGTGCCATCAGTGAGTCAATGGGACAGGGGATCAATAATTCACCCCTCCACTTT,CAISESMGQGINNSPLHF
TRBJ1-1,TRBV5-6,-,-,TGTGCCAGCAGCTTGAGGGGCACTGAAGCTTTCTTT,CASSLRGTEAFF
TRBJ1-1,TRBV13,TRBD1,-,TGTGCCAGCAGCTCCCCGGGACAGGGGGCTTTCTTT,CASSSPGQGAFF
TRBJ2-5,TRBV5-1,-,-,TGCGCCAGCAGCCTCCAAGAGACCCAGTACTTC,CASSLQETQYF
TRBJ2-1,TRBV7-9,TRBD2,few,TGTGCCAGCAGTCGATACGGGGGGGCCGATGAGCAGTTCTTC,CASSRYGGADEQFF
TRBJ1-1,TRBV21-1,-,-,TGTGCCAGCAGCAAAGGGTCAGGGACAACTGAAGCTTTCTTT,CASSKGSGTTEAFF
TRBJ1-5,TRBV3-1/TRBV3-2,-,few,TGTGCCAGCTCACGTACGGTCGATCAGCCCCAGCATTTT,CASSRTVDQPQHF
TRBJ2-7,TRBV5-1,-,-,TGCGCCAGCAGCTGGGACTCCCGGGCAGGGGGCTACGAGCAGTACTTC,CASSWDSRAGGYEQYF
TRBJ2-1,TRBV24-1,-,-,TGTGCCACCAGTGATACAACAGGGTCGAGCTCCTACAATGAGCAGTTCTTC,CATSDTTGSSSYNEQFF
TRBJ1-2,TRBV7-2,-,-,TGTGCCAGCAGCTTAGGACAGGCCAAAAAGAGTGGCTACACCTTC,CASSLGQAKKSGYTF
TRBJ1-2,TRBV12-2,-,-,TGTGCAAGTCGCTTTAACAATGGCTACACCTTC,CASRFNNGYTF
TRBJ1-4,TRBV20-1,-,-,TGCAGTGCTAGTATGGGGGCAGGAAATGAAAAACTGTTTTTT,CSASMGAGNEKLFF
TRBJ2-7,TRBV28,-,-,TGTGCCAGCCTGAACCGGGGGGGACAGGGAGTACCCTACGAGCAGTACTTC,CASLNRGGQGVPYEQYF
TRBJ2-7,TRBV6-5,-,-,TGTGCCAGCAGGCCCCTAAACCCTCCCCTATACTTC,CASRPLNPPLYF
TRBJ1-5,TRBV6-4,-,few,TGTGCCAGCAGTGACGGGGGGGATCAGCCCCAGCATTTT,CASSDGGDQPQHF
TRBJ2-2,TRBV12-3/TRBV12-4,-,-,TGTGCCAGCAAGCTCGCCGGGGAGCTGTTTTTT,CASKLAGELFF
TRBJ2-7,TRBV2,TRBD2,-,TGTGCCAGCAGTGAAGCGCTGGCTGGCGGGGGGGACTCTAACGAGCAGTACTTC,CASSEALAGGGDSNEQYF
TRBJ2-1,TRBV7-2,TRBD2,-,TGTGCCAGCACCTTGGGGGGGAGCTCCTACAATGAGCAGTTCTTC,CASTLGGSSYNEQFF
TRBJ1-1,TRBV11-2,-,-,TGTGCCAGCAGCTTAGATCCTTCGAACACTGAAGCTTTCTTT,CASSLDPSNTEAFF
TRBJ1-2,TRBV5-1,-,-,TGCGCCAGCAGCAATACAGGGCGGTATGGCTACACCTTC,CASSNTGRYGYTF
TRBJ1-5,TRBV6-5,TRBD1,-,TGTGCCAGCAGTTGGACAGGGTATAACGGCAATCAGCCCCAGCATTTT,CASSWTGYNGNQPQHF
TRBJ1-5,TRBV6-5,-,-,TGTGCCAGCAGACCTACAGGGATGGCGGGTCAGCCCCAGCATTTT,CASRPTGMAGQPQHF
TRBJ1-3,TRBV5-1,-,-,TGCGCCAGCAGCTCCGACGGGACATTTGGAAACACCATATATTTT,CASSSDGTFGNTIYF
TRBJ1-3,TRBV7-8,TRBD1,-,TGTGCCAGCAGCGCCTCACAGGGGGTACGAAACACCATATATTTT,CASSASQGVRNTIYF
TRBJ2-7,TRBV2,-,-,TGTGCCAGCAGTGAGGGGATGGGGGGAACCTACGAGCAGTACTTC,CASSEGMGGTYEQYF
TRBJ1-2,TRBV19,TRBD1,once,TGTGCCAGTAGTACGACAGGGGGCCGACGTTCTGGCTACACCTTC,CASSTTGGRRSGYTF
TRBJ2-3,TRBV5-4,TRBD1,once,TGTGCCAGCAGCCGTGGACAGGGAGGCACAGATACGCAGTATTTT,CASSRGQGGTDTQYF